This T cell receptor (beta chain) was identified in a study of regulatory and conventional T cells in RAG deficiency. Study-level findings and limits: Patient subsets had shorter CDR3s; Omenn Treg-Tconv overlap exceeded 80%. Control T-cell subsets had markedly higher Shannon entropy and lower Simpson indices than RAG-deficient patients. Sorted Omenn CD25-high CD127-low cells may not be bona fide Tregs.

The V and J ends lost 2 bases and 0 bases, in that order; junction bases with no gene match: 5. This CDR3 is 17 amino acids long. CDR1 is SGHVS and CDR2 is FNYEAQ in the germline V gene. Details on this clone: The target antigen is unknown.

Produced via immunoSEQ multiplex PCR; TCRdb's table is partial and in-frame only. The sample lists approximately 8,500 clones, around 81% occurring once. These sequences were also reported in another study, on regulatory T cells. This second report adds: Primers: 52 TRBV forward and 13 TRBJ reverse.

The rearrangement uses TRBV7-6 and TRBJ2-2; 8 bases are a match to TRBD2. Sequences were obtained from CD8+ T cells sorted from blood. This TCR was recovered from a human donor in good health. In DNA form, the CDR3 reads TGTGCCAGCAGCTTACCGAGCGGGGGAGCGAACACCGGGGAGCTGTTTTTT. Translating gives CASSLPSGGANTGELFF.